This T cell receptor beta chain emerged from a study of cytomegalovirus exposure and HLA in healthy donors. The length of the CDR3 is 14 residues. Trimming pared 8 bases from V and 2 bases from J, leaving 16 bases between. In germline, CDR1 is MNHEY, CDR2 SVGAGI. As to this clone: What it recognizes is unknown.

13 Jbeta primers and 60 Vbeta primers were used for the PCR. Method: immunoSEQ multiplex PCR; TCRdb's copy keeps in-frame clones and lacks some. The sample shows roughly 190,000 clones, around three quarters of them seen only once. General study results and limits: Productive rates of about 90% or about 30% were seen for most TCR beta V segments in an earlier analysis. Per a later analysis, HLA-associated TCR beta chains showed more clonal expansion than other, equally common TCR beta chains.

J is TRBJ2-7 and V is TRBV6-5, with D possibly TRBD2 on 7 matching bases. The TCR comes from a woman in her forties or fifties in good health and CMV-seronegative. The sample taken for sequencing was PBMCs. The CDR3 spells CASGFGGAAYEQYF. CDR3 bases: TGTGCCAGCGGGTTTGGGGGGGCCGCCTACGAGCAGTACTTC.